In its sample, the clone carrying this T cell receptor (beta chain) is medium-sized. The V and J ends lost 5 bases and 1 base, in that order; junction bases with no gene match: 7. The CDR3 length is 15 residues. Germline V gene data show CDR1 as SGHTA and CDR2 as FQGNSA. The record originates from a study of HIV-infected patients and healthy controls. Reverse transcription used approximately 500 ng RNA and constant-region primers for alpha and beta. Each of the alpha and beta chains got its own library through chain-specific third strand synthesis with indices. TCRdb re-analysed the 5' RACE reads in MiXCR, keeping a single row per CDR3 protein. Of about 6,600 distinct CDR3 sequences listed, over 7.5% are singletons. Roughly three months, about 14 weeks, into antiretroviral therapy, follow-up blood was collected. No cell fractionation was done, so the repertoire covers all unsorted peripheral blood T cells.

The material was blood, obtained during antiretroviral therapy. The receptor was isolated from an adult with HIV infection. The chain links TRBV7-2 to TRBJ1-1, with TRBD1 identical over 7 bases. CDR3 coding DNA: TGTGCCAGCAGCCTAGGGGACAGTCAGAACACTGAAGCTTTCTTT. Its protein product is CASSLGDSQNTEAFF.